The 30 T cell receptor beta chains reported below all come from one sample, sequenced in a study of cytomegalovirus exposure and HLA in healthy donors listed by TCRdb under 2017. Libraries came from the immunoSEQ multiplex PCR assay. The multiplex PCR relied on a mix of 60 forward primers for TCR Vbeta segments and 13 reverse primers for TCR Jbeta segments. TCRdb retrieved this table from immuneACCESS and kept in-frame rearrangements only. Not all clones are present; in checked studies, unresolved V genes account for under half, and no reason is known for the remainder. The record for this sample contains approximately 120,000 clones. The top ten constitute around 2.7% of the sample. The sample comprised PBMCs. Receptors originate from a man aged 25-45 years in good health and CMV-seronegative.

Worth noting for this clone: Within the sample, other DNA sequences also encode this same CDR3. The chain couples TRBV30 to TRBJ1-5, with 11 bases matching TRBD1. J was trimmed by 5 bases and V by 8 bases; bases with no gene match: 11. Per germline, CDR1 GTSNPN and CDR2 SVGIG (reference sequence). The CDR3 runs to 15 residues. CDR3: CARGQGERYYQPQHF. In DNA form, the CDR3 reads TGTGCCCGGGGACAGGGGGAACGATACTATCAGCCCCAGCATTTT.

The J gene is TRBJ2-7, the V gene TRBV11-2; the match to TRBD1 covers 7 bases. The germline V gene has CDR1 SGHAT and CDR2 FQNNGV. This CDR3 has 15 amino acids. Germline trimming cut 3 bases from V and 3 bases from J; bases unmatched to any gene: 8. The CDR3 nucleotides are TGTGCCAGCAGCTTCCAAGGACAGGTCGGCTACGAGCAGTACTTC. It is translated as CASSFQGQVGYEQYF.

The gene calls are TRBV7-9 and TRBJ2-5, with a tentative D call TRBD2 (5 bases). The DNA end is a closer match to TRBJ2-7, so the J assignment may be wrong. Looked up from germline, CDR1 is SEHNR and CDR2 is FQNEAQ (reference sequence). CDR3 size: 15 residues. The CDR3 DNA follows: TGTGCCAGCAGCTTAGTCGGGGTCGTATCCTACGAGCAGTACTTC. It encodes CASSLVGVVSYEQYF.

The rearrangement joins TRBV15 to TRBJ2-5; D uncertain. Germline lookup yields CDR1 LNHNV and CDR2 YYDKDF (reference sequence). The CDR3 runs to 15 residues. Trimming shortened V by 1 base and J by 0 bases, and 9 bases separated the two germline ends. The CDR3 region is CATSRAIQYQETQYF. The DNA for the CDR3 is TGTGCCACCAGCAGAGCAATACAGTACCAAGAGACCCAGTACTTC. Full variable domain (outside the CDR3, taken from reference TRBV15 and TRBJ2-5): DAMVIQNPRYQVTQFGKPVTLSCSQTLNHNVMYWYQQKSSQAPKLLFHYYDKDFNNEADTPDNFQSRRPNTSFCFLDIRSPGLGDTAMYLCATSRAIQYQETQYFGPGTRLLVL.

The chain employs TRBV6-5 and TRBJ2-1; D not resolved. Trimming stripped 4 bases from V and 4 bases from J, with 17 bases between. Germline V lookup: CDR1 MNHEY, CDR2 SVGAGI. The CDR3 loop spans 16 amino acids. The CDR3 loop is CASSSLTRPRYNEQFF. In nucleotides, the CDR3 is TGTGCCAGCAGTTCCTTGACCCGGCCGCGGTACAATGAGCAGTTCTTC.

The chain links TRBV5-1 to TRBJ2-7; no clear D. Between the trimmed V and J ends, which lost 3 bases and 6 bases, there was a span of 10 bases. Germline-derived CDR1 and CDR2 are SGHRS and YFSETQ. This CDR3 is 12 amino acids long. Written as DNA, the CDR3 is TGCGCCAGCAGCTCAAACTCCCTCGAGCAGTACTTC. Translation: CASSSNSLEQYF.

This chain connects TRBV7-3 to TRBJ2-2; 12 bases align to TRBD2. Trimming at V came to 4 bases and at J to 2 bases, leaving 8 bases not matched to a gene. CDR3 length equals 18 residues. CDR1 is SGHTA and CDR2 is FQGTGA in the germline V gene. CDR3: CASSSGTSGLLNTGELFF. CDR3 in DNA: TGTGCCAGCAGCTCTGGGACTAGCGGGCTCCTCAACACCGGGGAGCTGTTTTTT.

The rearrangement links TRBV6-5 to TRBJ2-7; a possible D gene is TRBD1 (5 bases). The CDR3 consists of 14 residues. V lost 4 bases, J lost 5 bases, and 15 bases lay in between. Germline V gene data show CDR1 as MNHEY and CDR2 as SVGAGI. CDR3 nucleotides: TGTGCCAGCAGTTTGGGCAGGGCTGTCGACGAGCAGTACTTC. Amino acids: CASSLGRAVDEQYF.

The chain couples TRBV18 to TRBJ1-2; TRBD1 might be the D (5 bases). This CDR3 comprises 12 residues. V was trimmed by 3 bases and J by 5 bases, leaving 7 bases between them. The germline gives CDR1 KGHSH, CDR2 LQKENI. The CDR3 protein is CASSPEGYGYTF. The CDR3, as DNA: TGTGCCAGCTCACCGGAGGGGTATGGCTACACCTTC.

Here the CDR3 DNA reads TGTGCCAGCAGCTCCGGGACAGGCAACTACGAGCAGTACTTC. Amino acid sequence: CASSSGTGNYEQYF. This sequence joins TRBV7-3 and TRBJ2-7; 8 positions agree with TRBD1. Unmatched junction bases numbered 5, after V lost 4 bases and J lost 3 bases. The germline CDR1 and CDR2 sequences are SGHTA and FQGTGA. This CDR3 is built from 14 residues. Full variable domain (remainder filled in from reference TRBV7-3 and TRBJ2-7): GAGVSQTPSNKVTEKGKYVELRCDPISGHTALYWYRQSLGQGPEFLIYFQGTGAADDSGLPNDRFFAVRPEGSVSTLKIQRTERGDSAVYLCASSSGTGNYEQYFGPGTRLTVT.

In DNA form, the CDR3 reads TGTGCCAGCAGCCCCGGTAGGCCTACGGGTGGCTACACCTTC. It translates to CASSPGRPTGGYTF. The rearrangement links TRBV7-2 to TRBJ1-2, with D hard to call. V lost 5 bases and J lost 7, with 17 bases in between. From germline, CDR1 is SGHTA and CDR2 FQGNSA. This CDR3 contains 14 residues.

V usage is TRBV5-1 and J usage is TRBJ1-2; D ambiguous. V shed 3 bases and J shed 6 bases, with 18 bases lying between them. CDR1 and CDR2 from the germline V gene are SGHRS and YFSETQ. The CDR3 loop spans 15 amino acids. CDR3 in amino acids: CASSYAGGREDGYTF. The CDR3, as DNA: TGCGCCAGCAGCTATGCCGGAGGACGGGAGGATGGCTACACCTTC.

The chain has TRBV7-3 and TRBJ2-1, with 9 bases lining up with TRBD2. The CDR3 length is 15 residues. Germline V gene sequence: CDR1 SGHTA, CDR2 FQGTGA. The ends lost 5 bases at V and 0 bases at J; junction bases unmatched: 2. The CDR3 loop is CASSLSGSSYNEQFF. The CDR3 nucleotides are TGTGCCAGCAGCCTTAGCGGGAGCTCCTACAATGAGCAGTTCTTC.

The chain has TRBV5-1 and TRBJ2-2; tentatively, D is TRBD2 (5 bases). The germline CDR1 and CDR2 sequences are SGHRS and YFSETQ. V dropped 2 bases and J dropped 3 bases, with 14 bases sitting between them. The CDR3 runs to 16 residues. The CDR3 is CASSFEAALYTGELFF. As DNA, the CDR3 is TGCGCCAGCAGCTTTGAAGCGGCCCTATACACCGGGGAGCTGTTTTTT. Full variable domain (rest looked up from reference TRBV5-1 and TRBJ2-2): KAGVTQTPRYLIKTRGQQVTLSCSPISGHRSVSWYQQTPGQGLQFLFEYFSETQRNKGNFPGRFSGRQFSNSRSEMNVSTLELGDSALYLCASSFEAALYTGELFFGEGSRLTVL.

The chain recombines TRBV2 with TRBJ2-5; the D is unclear. There are 15 residues in the CDR3. Trimming removed 3 bases at V and 3 bases at J, with 14 bases between. The V gene's germline CDR1 is SNHLY and CDR2 FYNNEI. CDR3 sequence (DNA): TGTGCCAGCAGTGATGTCCGGCCCGGAGAAGAGACCCAGTACTTC. It encodes CASSDVRPGEETQYF.

This chain uses TRBV4-1 with TRBJ1-4; 7 positions agree with TRBD1. J gave up 4 bases and V 1 base, and 6 bases lay outside the gene matches. The germline V gene encodes CDR1 MGHRA and CDR2 YSYEKL. CDR3 length equals 16 residues. The CDR3 reads CASSQGRQGRNEKLFF. The CDR3 DNA sequence: TGCGCCAGCAGCCAAGGGAGACAGGGACGTAATGAAAAACTGTTTTTT.

The J gene is TRBJ1-1, the V gene TRBV4-3, with 11 bases fitting TRBD1. The CDR3 totals 14 residues. After removal of 4 bases from V and 5 bases from J, the junction contained 3 bases not matched to a gene. Germline CDR1 reads LGHNA; CDR2 reads YSLEER. The CDR3 reads CASSRGTGGTEAFF. The CDR3 coding sequence is TGCGCCAGCAGCCGAGGGACAGGGGGAACTGAAGCTTTCTTT.

The genes are TRBV6-1 and TRBJ2-7, with D possibly TRBD1 on 6 matching bases. The CDR3 contains 14 residues. Germline-derived CDR1 and CDR2 are MNHNS and SASEGT. V lost 7 bases to trimming and J lost 4 bases, with 17 bases between them. The CDR3 DNA sequence: TGTGCCAGCACCACAGGGCCCGAGAGGTACGAGCAGTACTTC. It is translated as CASTTGPERYEQYF.

The J gene is TRBJ2-3, the V gene TRBV7-9; a weak D match, TRBD1 (6 bases). CDR1 SEHNR and CDR2 FQNEAQ come from the germline V gene (reference sequence). V lost 3 bases and J 5 bases, leaving 12 bases between the germline ends. The CDR3 extends over 14 amino acids. CDR3 bases: TGTGCCAGCAGCTTGACGGACAGTAAAGATACGCAGTATTTT. Amino acid sequence: CASSLTDSKDTQYF.

The chain carries TRBV5-1 and TRBJ2-7; a weak D match, TRBD1 (6 bases). CDR1 and CDR2 (germline): SGHRS, YFSETQ. Trimming took 2 bases from V and 3 from J, leaving 15 bases between them. The CDR3 is made up of 15 amino acids. CDR3 loop: CASSLWDMMSYEQYF. The CDR3 DNA reads as TGCGCCAGCAGCTTATGGGACATGATGAGCTACGAGCAGTACTTC. The whole variable domain, filled in from reference TRBV5-1 and TRBJ2-7, reads KAGVTQTPRYLIKTRGQQVTLSCSPISGHRSVSWYQQTPGQGLQFLFEYFSETQRNKGNFPGRFSGRQFSNSRSEMNVSTLELGDSALYLCASSLWDMMSYEQYFGPGTRLTVT.

This chain uses TRBV5-1 with TRBJ2-7; D might be TRBD2 (5 bases). The CDR3 covers 14 residues. Trimming pared 5 bases from V and 3 bases from J, leaving 15 bases between. CDR1 is SGHRS and CDR2 is YFSETQ in the germline V gene. DNA for the CDR3: TGCGCCAGCAGGACCTCCGGGGATTACTACGAGCAGTACTTC. It is translated as CASRTSGDYYEQYF.

The gene calls are TRBV7-6 and TRBJ2-1; no clear D gene. The germline V gene encodes CDR1 SGHVS and CDR2 FNYEAQ. Trimming removed 2 bases from V and 3 bases from J, with 11 bases in between. This CDR3 has 15 residues. The CDR3 DNA is TGTGCCAGCAGCTTATTTCCAGGCTACTACAATGAGCAGTTCTTC. Translating it yields CASSLFPGYYNEQFF.

V and J are TRBV19 and TRBJ1-2, with 7 bases lining up with TRBD1. This CDR3 has 13 amino acids. Germline CDR1 and CDR2: LNHDA and SQIVND (reference sequence). The trim removed 7 bases at V and 3 bases at J, leaving 5 bases unmatched. CDR3 in amino acids: CASIDRDDYGYTF. The DNA of the CDR3 is TGTGCCAGTATTGACAGGGACGACTATGGCTACACCTTC. Full variable domain (outside the CDR3, taken from reference TRBV19 and TRBJ1-2): DGGITQSPKYLFRKEGQNVTLSCEQNLNHDAMYWYRQDPGQGLRLIYYSQIVNDFQKGDIAEGYSVSREKKESFPLTVTSAQKNPTAFYLCASIDRDDYGYTFGSGTRLTVV.

This chain connects TRBV4-2 to TRBJ2-2; 12 bases are shared with TRBD2. The CDR3 consists of 15 residues. Losses at the gene ends were 8 bases for V and 7 bases for J; bases not matched to a gene: 8. Germline loops: CDR1 LGHNA, CDR2 YNFKEQ. CDR3 loop: CASSLAGGLNGELFF. DNA for the CDR3: TGTGCCAGCTCGCTAGCGGGAGGGTTGAACGGGGAGCTGTTTTTT.

This chain uses TRBV5-6 with TRBJ2-1; TRBD1 is a possible D gene (5 bases). The CDR3 loop spans 18 amino acids. Germline loops: CDR1 SGHDT, CDR2 YYEEEE. Deletions cut 0 bases from V and 3 bases from J, with 19 bases between. Written as DNA, the CDR3 is TGTGCCAGCAGCTTGGTGGTTGGTAGGACAACCATCTACAATGAGCAGTTCTTC. Translating it yields CASSLVVGRTTIYNEQFF.

The chain uses TRBV11-2 and TRBJ2-1; the match to TRBD2 covers 13 bases. V shed 5 bases and J 3 bases; nucleotides not matched to a gene: 7. From germline, CDR1 is SGHAT and CDR2 FQNNGV. CDR3 length equals 17 residues. DNA of the CDR3: TGTGCCAGCAGCCCTATGAGACTAGCGGGAGGCTACAATGAGCAGTTCTTC. Translated: CASSPMRLAGGYNEQFF.

V gene TRBV5-1 combines with J gene TRBJ2-7; the D is unclear. Trimming pared 0 bases from V and 4 bases from J, leaving 14 bases between. The CDR3 sequence is 15 residues long. In germline, CDR1 is SGHRS, CDR2 YFSETQ. CDR3 sequence reads: CASSLGGGEWYEQYF. The CDR3 coding sequence is TGCGCCAGCAGCTTGGGTGGCGGAGAGTGGTACGAGCAGTACTTC.

The chain carries TRBV6-5 and TRBJ2-1; TRBD1 matches at 7 bases. The V gene's germline CDR1 is MNHEY and CDR2 SVGAGI. V gave up 6 bases and J gave up 0 bases; unmatched junction bases: 5. This CDR3 is built from 15 residues. Written as DNA, the CDR3 is TGTGCCAGCAGAGCAGGGGGTATCTCCTACAATGAGCAGTTCTTC. Translated: CASRAGGISYNEQFF.

The V and J genes are TRBV5-4 and TRBJ2-5, with D possibly matching TRBD1 (7 bases). The V and J ends lost 3 bases and 5 bases respectively, with 14 bases between them. The length of the CDR3 is 14 residues. From germline, CDR1 is SGHNT and CDR2 YYREEE (reference sequence). The CDR3, as DNA: TGTGCCAGCAGCTACCGGAGGGGGCTTGAGACCCAGTACTTC. This sequence encodes CASSYRRGLETQYF.

The J gene is TRBJ2-3, the V gene TRBV7-9; 11 bases fit TRBD1. After removal of 7 bases from V and 1 base from J, the junction contained 7 bases not matched to a gene. This CDR3 has 16 amino acids. CDR1 and CDR2 (germline): SEHNR, FQNEAQ (reference sequence). The CDR3: CASILGGQGGTDTQYF. The DNA for the CDR3 is TGTGCCAGCATCCTCGGGGGACAGGGGGGCACAGATACGCAGTATTTT.